The 30 T cell receptor beta chains below were found in one sample sequenced in a study of regulatory T cells in long-lasting Graves disease. Building the TCR beta libraries relied on iRepertoire HTBI primers, and CDR3 regions underwent Arm-PCR. One entry per CDR3 protein, called by TCRdb with MiXCR from the multiplex PCR reads. The sample lists approximately 360,000 distinct CDR3 sequences, 20% to 25% seen once, with under 35% in the top ten. Time point here: persistent/refractory GD, antithyroid drugs over 5 years with positive TRAb. From RNA extracted from PBMCs, the TCR library was made. The source was peripheral blood mononuclear cells (PBMCs), collected when the disease was refractory, from a patient treated with antithyroid drugs. The receptor source for this set is a woman between 35 and 50 years old with Graves disease.

The chain employs TRBV7-9 and TRBJ1-3; D might be TRBD1 (6 bases). V lost 2 bases to trimming and J lost 4 bases, with 12 bases between them. The germline gives CDR1 SEHNR, CDR2 FQNEAQ (reference sequence). This CDR3 is 15 amino acids long. The CDR3 coding sequence is TGTGCCAGCAGCTTAAGCGGACAGATCGGAAACACCATATATTTT. It yields the protein CASSLSGQIGNTIYF. The variable domain in full, completed from reference TRBV7-9 and TRBJ1-3, reads DTGVSQNPRHKITKRGQNVTFRCDPISEHNRLYWYRQTLGQGPEFLTYFQNEAQLEKSRLLSDRFSAERPKGSFSTLEIQRTEQGDSAMYLCASSLSGQIGNTIYFGEGSWLTVV.

The sample holds many counts of this clonotype. The gene calls are TRBV6-1 and TRBJ2-5; 7 bases line up with TRBD2. CDR3 length: 15 residues. Germline lookup yields CDR1 MNHNS and CDR2 SASEGT. The CDR3 nucleotides read TGTGCGAGCGCGTCTCATTGGGCTAGCGGAGAGACCCAGTACTTC. Encoded protein: CASASHWASGETQYF.

This clonotype has ten or more counts. The genes are TRBV28 and TRBJ2-7, with TRBD1 identical over 9 bases. V dropped 6 bases and J dropped 4; count of bases not matched to a gene: 10. The CDR3 contains 15 residues. Germline lookup yields CDR1 MDHEN and CDR2 SYDVKM. This CDR3 reads CASRDPRDREYEQYF. The CDR3 DNA is TGTGCCAGCAGGGACCCCCGGGACAGGGAGTACGAGCAGTACTTC. The whole variable domain, remainder taken from reference TRBV28 and TRBJ2-7, is DVKVTQSSRYLVKRTGEKVFLECVQDMDHENMFWYRQDPGLGLRLIYFSYDVKMKEKGDIPEGYSVSREKKERFSLILESASTNQTSMYLCASRDPRDREYEQYFGPGTRLTVT.

About this clonotype itself: This may come from a read error, since a much larger clone is one base off. The rearrangement links TRBV7-9 to TRBJ1-1, with TRBD1 matching over 10 bases. Losses at the gene ends were 5 bases for V and 3 bases for J; bases not matched to a gene: 6. CDR1 is SEHNR and CDR2 is FQNEAQ in the germline V gene (reference sequence). The CDR3 is 15 residues long. CDR3: CASSPGQGGDTEAFF. The CDR3 DNA sequence: TGTGCCAGCAGCCCCGGACAGGGGGGGGACACTGAAGCTTTCTTT. Drawing the rest from reference TRBV7-9 and TRBJ1-1, the complete variable domain is DTGVSQNPRHKITKRGQNVTFRCDPISEHNRLYWYRQTLGQGPEFLTYFQNEAQLEKSRLLSDRFSAERPKGSFSTLEIQRTEQGDSAMYLCASSPGQGGDTEAFFGQGTRLTVV.

At least ten counts were recorded for this clonotype. This chain joins TRBV2 and TRBJ2-4; possible D gene TRBD2, 6 bases. The CDR3 runs 14 residues. Germline V gene data show CDR1 as SNHLY and CDR2 as FYNNEI. V lost 8 bases and J 11 bases, leaving 22 bases between the germline ends. CDR3 DNA sequence: TGTGCCAGCTCAACGGCGGGGCCGGGTTTGTTTCAGTACTTC. This gives the protein CASSTAGPGLFQYF.

The chain recombines TRBV9 with TRBJ1-1; no firm D call. Germline V gives CDR1 SGDLS, CDR2 YYNGEE. The CDR3 is 18 residues long. V dropped 0 bases and J dropped 3 bases, with 21 bases sitting between them. CDR3 amino acids: CASSVATGSEGKDTEAFF. CDR3 DNA sequence: TGTGCCAGCAGCGTAGCTACGGGTAGTGAGGGCAAGGACACTGAAGCTTTCTTT.

This clonotype came up a few times. This chain connects TRBV27 to TRBJ2-7, with a weak D call TRBD1 (5 bases). Germline V gene data show CDR1 as MNHEY and CDR2 as SMNVEV (reference sequence). CDR3 length: 13 amino acids. V lost 3 bases and J lost 0, with 6 bases in between. In DNA form, the CDR3 reads TGTGCCAGCAGTTTCGACAGCTCCTACGAGCAGTACTTC. This codes for CASSFDSSYEQYF.

V gene TRBV28 combines with J gene TRBJ1-4; tentatively, D is TRBD1 (5 bases). Germline V CDR1 and CDR2: MDHEN, SYDVKM. Deletions cut 4 bases from V and 14 bases from J, with 29 bases between. There are 17 residues in the CDR3. Written as DNA, the CDR3 is TGTGCCAGCAGTTCGGGACGCCTGAGAGATACTAATGAAAGGCTGTTTTTT. It translates to CASSSGRLRDTNERLFF.

This chain joins TRBV6-1 and TRBJ2-5; the D is unclear. V was clipped by 6 bases and J by 1 base, with 9 bases between them. The germline V gene has CDR1 MNHNS and CDR2 SASEGT. The CDR3 covers 13 residues. The DNA for the CDR3 is TGTGCCAGCAGCCACAGTCTCCAAGAGACCCAGTACTTC. Its protein is CASSHSLQETQYF.

This clonotype was seen only a few times. It may be a read error: a sequence one base away is much more abundant. The V gene is TRBV6-1, the J gene TRBJ2-2; no clear D gene. In germline, CDR1 is MNHNS, CDR2 SASEGT. This CDR3 has 16 residues. The CDR3 here is CAGRRVEWANTGELFF. CDR3 DNA: TGTGCCGGCAGGCGAGTGGAGTGGGCGAACACCGGGGAGCTGTTTTTT.

The table lists this clonotype with a few counts. J is TRBJ2-1 and V is TRBV14; 10 bases agree with TRBD2. With 1 base clipped from V and 5 bases from J, the junction kept 11 bases outside the gene matches. Germline-derived CDR1 and CDR2 are SGHDN and FVKESK. The CDR3 length is 18 residues. CDR3 nucleotides: TGTGCCAGCAGCCAAGGCTGGAGGCTAGCGGGAGCGCACAATGAGCAGTTCTTC. Translation gives CASSQGWRLAGAHNEQFF. The full variable domain, in which reference TRBV14 and TRBJ2-1 provide the parts outside the CDR3, is EAGVTQFPSHSVIEKGQTVTLRCDPISGHDNLYWYRRVMGKEIKFLLHFVKESKQDESGMPNNRFLAERTGGTYSTLKVQPAELEDSGVYFCASSQGWRLAGAHNEQFFGPGTRLTVL.

The sample holds a few counts of this clonotype. This chain connects TRBV5-8 to TRBJ2-5; D is unresolved. Trimming removed 4 bases at V and 5 bases at J, with 12 bases between. The CDR3 loop spans 13 amino acids. From germline, CDR1 is SGHTS and CDR2 YDEGEE. CDR3 sequence (DNA): TGTGCCAGCAGCCAACGCCCCGGTGAGACCCAGTACTTC. It specifies CASSQRPGETQYF.

This clonotype has a handful of counts. This chain connects TRBV5-6 to TRBJ2-7; D possibly corresponds to TRBD2 (6 bases). Germline lookup yields CDR1 SGHDT and CDR2 YYEEEE. V was trimmed by 4 bases and J by 4 bases, leaving 15 bases between them. The CDR3 covers 14 residues. In nucleotides, the CDR3 is TGTGCCAGCAGCCCACGGACGGCGGGGTACGAGCAGTACTTC. This translates into CASSPRTAGYEQYF.

In regard to this clonotype: This sequence may be a read error, since a much larger clone differs from it by one base. V usage is TRBV10-3 and J usage is TRBJ1-2, with D possibly matching TRBD1 (6 bases). Germline assignment: CDR1 ENHRY and CDR2 SYGVKD. This CDR3 region has 16 residues. The CDR3 DNA reads as TGTGCCATCAGTGACCAGACAGGATTTGAAGTCTATGGCCACACCTTC. Translating gives CAISDQTGFEVYGHTF.

This clonotype was found many times. The V call is TRBV2, the J call TRBJ1-4; 7 positions agree with TRBD1. V shed 3 bases, J shed 6 bases, and the junction held 10 bases outside the gene matches. Germline values: CDR1 SNHLY, CDR2 FYNNEI. The CDR3 runs 16 residues. The CDR3 here is CASSERADRVDEKLFF. The CDR3 DNA reads as TGTGCCAGCAGTGAGCGGGCCGACAGGGTGGATGAAAAACTGTTTTTT.

This chain uses TRBV7-2 with TRBJ2-7; 7 bases map to TRBD2. The germline V gene encodes CDR1 SGHTA and CDR2 FQGNSA. The ends lost 5 bases at V and 0 bases at J; junction bases unmatched: 7. The CDR3 is 15 amino acids. The CDR3 loop reads CASSRRASGSYEQYF. The CDR3 DNA follows: TGTGCCAGCAGCCGACGGGCTAGCGGCTCCTACGAGCAGTACTTC.

There are a few counts of this clonotype. The chain uses TRBV30 and TRBJ1-5, with D tentatively TRBD1 (6 bases). The CDR3 covers 14 residues. Germline V lookup: CDR1 GTSNPN, CDR2 SVGIG (reference sequence). Trimming removed 2 bases at V and 4 bases at J, with 12 bases between. The CDR3 coding sequence is TGTGCCTGGAGTCCCCAGGGGAGGAATCAGCCCCAGCATTTT. Residues: CAWSPQGRNQPQHF. The full variable domain, its missing parts supplied by reference TRBV30 and TRBJ1-5, is SQTIHQWPATLVQPVGSPLSLECTVEGTSNPNLYWYRQAAGRGLQLLFYSVGIGQISSEVPQNLSASRPQDRQFILSSKKLLLSDSGFYLCAWSPQGRNQPQHFGDGTRLSIL.

V gene TRBV6-9 combines with J gene TRBJ1-4; D may be TRBD1 (6 bases). Trimming shortened V by 3 bases and J by 7 bases, and 21 bases separated the two germline ends. This CDR3 contains 17 residues. Germline CDR1 MNHGY, CDR2 SVAAGI. CDR3 DNA sequence: TGTGCCAGCAGTTACCCGGCCGCCAACAGGGCTGGTGAAAAACTGTTTTTT. Translating it yields CASSYPAANRAGEKLFF.

The chain joins TRBV7-6 to TRBJ1-2, with TRBD1 as a possible D gene (6 bases). From germline, CDR1 is SGHVS and CDR2 FNYEAQ. The germline V and J ends were trimmed by 1 base and 8 bases, with 17 bases remaining between them. There are 15 residues in the CDR3. The CDR3 coding sequence is TGTGCCAGCAGCTTAGGGAAAACAGGGTCTCGGGGCTACACCTTC. Amino acids: CASSLGKTGSRGYTF.

This clonotype showed up many times. CDR3 nucleotide sequence: TGTGCCACCAAGGTAGACAGGGGTCACGAGACCCAGTACTTC. Residues: CATKVDRGHETQYF. The chain links TRBV15 to TRBJ2-5; 8 bases are shared with TRBD1. Germline-derived CDR1 and CDR2 are LNHNV and YYDKDF (reference sequence). The ends lost 7 bases at V and 5 bases at J; junction bases unmatched: 9. The CDR3 consists of 14 residues.

This clonotype has a count of ten or more. The rearrangement joins TRBV5-1 to TRBJ2-7; D call uncertain. The CDR3 extends over 13 amino acids. V was pared by 3 bases and J by 3 bases, with 10 bases between. Germline-derived CDR1 and CDR2 are SGHRS and YFSETQ. The CDR3 loop is CASSSRDVYEQYF. The DNA for the CDR3 is TGCGCCAGCAGCTCAAGGGATGTCTACGAGCAGTACTTC.

This clonotype has ten or more counts. The chain recombines TRBV12-3 or TRBV12-4 with TRBJ1-4, with a weak D call TRBD1 (5 bases). The CDR3 extends over 14 amino acids. Deletions cut 5 bases from V and 8 bases from J, with 15 bases between. The chain's CDR3 is CASSPLGTGEKLFF. CDR3 in DNA: TGTGCCAGCAGTCCCCTAGGGACGGGCGAAAAACTGTTTTTT.

In its sample, this clonotype was seen many times. The rearrangement links TRBV2 to TRBJ1-5; 7 bases line up with TRBD1. CDR1 SNHLY and CDR2 FYNNEI come from the germline V gene. The CDR3 loop spans 14 amino acids. Unmatched junction bases numbered 4, after V lost 4 bases and J lost 4 bases. The CDR3 loop is CASSGRQGNQPQHF. CDR3 in DNA: TGTGCCAGCAGTGGAAGACAGGGAAATCAGCCCCAGCATTTT. The variable domain in full, completed from reference TRBV2 and TRBJ1-5, reads EPEVTQTPSHQVTQMGQEVILRCVPISNHLYFYWYRQILGQKVEFLVSFYNNEISEKSEIFDDQFSVERPDGSNFTLKIRSTKLEDSAMYFCASSGRQGNQPQHFGDGTRLSIL.

There are many counts of this clonotype. This chain uses TRBV12-3 or TRBV12-4 with TRBJ1-5; D unresolved. The V end was cut by 3 bases, the J end by 4 bases, with 4 bases between. This CDR3 contains 12 residues. CDR3 sequence: CASSFGNQPQHF. DNA for the CDR3: TGTGCCAGCAGTTTTGGGAATCAGCCCCAGCATTTT.

V gene TRBV27 combines with J gene TRBJ2-7; perhaps D is TRBD1 or TRBD2 (6 bases each). Germline lookup yields CDR1 MNHEY and CDR2 SMNVEV (reference sequence). The V gene lost 0 bases and the J gene lost 0 bases, with 12 bases spanning the gap. The CDR3 length is 16 residues. The CDR3 protein is CASSLSGAGSSYEQYF. The CDR3 DNA reads as TGTGCCAGCAGTTTATCGGGGGCGGGGAGCTCCTACGAGCAGTACTTC.

In this sample, this clonotype turned up many times. V usage is TRBV20-1 and J usage is TRBJ1-2; tentative D call: TRBD1 (5 bases). CDR1 and CDR2 from the germline V gene are DFQATT and SNEGSKA (reference sequence). Trimming left V 8 bases short and J 4 bases short, with 14 bases between. The CDR3 is 12 residues long. The CDR3 coding sequence is TGCAGTTGGGGCCGACCATCCTATGGCTACACCTTC. Its translation: CSWGRPSYGYTF.

The J gene is TRBJ2-7, the V gene TRBV12-3 or TRBV12-4; weak D call: TRBD2 (6 bases). V gave up 3 bases and J gave up 2 bases, with 14 bases separating them. The CDR3 consists of 15 residues. CDR3 sequence (DNA): TGTGCCAGCAGTTTTTGGGGGGACCCTCCCTACGAGCAGTACTTC. It encodes CASSFWGDPPYEQYF.

At least ten counts were recorded for this clonotype. The V call is TRBV11-2, the J call TRBJ1-1, with D maybe TRBD1 (5 bases). The CDR3 length is 15 residues. The V and J ends lost 3 bases and 1 base respectively, with 12 bases between them. Germline CDR1 and CDR2: SGHAT and FQNNGV. The CDR3 sequence is CASSLSQGGNTEAFF. CDR3 sequence (DNA): TGTGCCAGCAGCTTGAGTCAGGGTGGGAACACTGAAGCTTTCTTT.

This clonotype was recorded a few times. V is TRBV7-9 and J is TRBJ2-5; a weak D match, TRBD2 (5 bases). The V end lost 4 bases, the J end lost 1 base, and 19 bases lay between the germline ends. The CDR3 is 17 residues long. Germline assignment: CDR1 SEHNR and CDR2 FQNEAQ (reference sequence). The CDR3 reads CASSYKSASQAQETQYF. CDR3 in DNA: TGTGCCAGCAGCTACAAAAGCGCTAGCCAAGCCCAAGAGACCCAGTACTTC.

This clonotype has at least ten counts. The genes are TRBV29-1 and TRBJ2-5, with TRBD1 identical over 11 bases. Unmatched junction bases numbered 2, after V lost 3 bases and J lost 5 bases. This CDR3 spans 13 amino acids. Per the germline V gene, CDR1 is SQVTM and CDR2 is ANQGSEA. The DNA for the CDR3 is TGCAGCGTTGATGGGACAGGGGGTGAGACCCAGTACTTC. Translation: CSVDGTGGETQYF. Looking up the rest from reference TRBV29-1 and TRBJ2-5 gives the full variable domain: SAVISQKPSRDICQRGTSLTIQCQVDSQVTMMFWYRQQPGQSLTLIATANQGSEATYESGFVIDKFPISRPNLTFSTLTVSNMSPEDSSIYLCSVDGTGGETQYFGPGTRLLVL.